This TCR beta chain was obtained from a study of OX40 agonist ivuxolimab in advanced cancers. V lost 1 base to trimming and J lost 7 bases, with 5 bases between them. This CDR3 has 12 residues. CDR1 SEHNR and CDR2 FQNEAQ come from the germline V gene (reference sequence). Some clones are missing from TCRdb's copy, which holds only in-frame ones; the method was immunoSEQ multiplex PCR. The sample lists about 98,000 clones, around 85% occurring once. Systemic immunosuppression or autoimmune disease history was grounds to exclude patients. The material sequenced was CD4+ or CD8+ T cells sorted from blood, taken in a trial of the OX40 agonist ivuxolimab. The TCR sequence derives from an adult with an advanced solid tumor such as melanoma, head and neck, liver or kidney cancer. V is TRBV7-9 and J is TRBJ2-1; D unclear. In DNA, the CDR3 is TGTGCCAGCAGCTTAGACAGAAATGAGCAGTTCTTC. It translates to CASSLDRNEQFF.